A single sample gave rise to the 15 T cell receptor beta chains below, sequenced in a study of blood T cell repertoires in COVID-19 (TCRdb year 2020). The library was prepared using the immunoSEQ multiplex PCR assay. TCRdb limited this immuneACCESS table to in-frame rearrangements with V and J called. A share of clones is missing; checked studies link under half to unresolved V genes, and the rest is unexplained. The sample includes over 80,000 clones, with 80% observed a single time. The ten most abundant clones make up approximately 10% of the sample. Sequences were obtained from peripheral blood. These receptors were obtained from a woman in her 70s with acute or convalescent COVID-19.

The chain couples TRBV7-9 to TRBJ1-5, with 9 bases that match TRBD1. J lost 0 bases, V lost 5 bases, and 8 bases had no gene match. Germline CDR1 and CDR2: SEHNR and FQNEAQ (reference sequence). The CDR3 extends over 17 amino acids. The DNA of the CDR3 is TGTGCCAGCAGCAAGAGCGGGACAGGGAATAGCAATCAGCCCCAGCATTTT. Translating it yields CASSKSGTGNSNQPQHF.

In its sample, this clone was seen once. The chain combines TRBV19 with TRBJ1-4, with D uncertain. The CDR3 totals 13 residues. With 4 bases removed from V and 6 bases from J, the gap between germline ends came to 9 bases. Germline V gene sequence: CDR1 LNHDA, CDR2 SQIVND (reference sequence). CDR3 nucleotide sequence: TGTGCCAGTAGTACCCGACTGGATGAAAAACTGTTTTTT. As protein: CASSTRLDEKLFF. Full variable domain (rest looked up from reference TRBV19 and TRBJ1-4): DGGITQSPKYLFRKEGQNVTLSCEQNLNHDAMYWYRQDPGQGLRLIYYSQIVNDFQKGDIAEGYSVSREKKESFPLTVTSAQKNPTAFYLCASSTRLDEKLFFGSGTQLSVL.

This chain joins TRBV6-5 and TRBJ1-1, with unresolved D. Trimming took 4 bases from V and 1 from J, leaving 10 bases between them. This CDR3 region has 14 residues. Germline CDR1 reads MNHEY; CDR2 reads SVGAGI. The CDR3 sequence: CASSFSQRNTEAFF. The CDR3 region has the DNA TGTGCCAGCAGTTTTTCGCAGCGGAACACTGAAGCTTTCTTT.

The chain has TRBV4-3 and TRBJ1-2; a possible D gene is TRBD1 (5 bases). This CDR3 comprises 16 residues. The V end was cut by 0 bases, the J end by 2 bases, with 13 bases between. Germline V gene sequence: CDR1 LGHNA, CDR2 YSLEER. The CDR3 here is CASSQDPQGRNYGYTF. DNA of the CDR3: TGCGCCAGCAGCCAAGATCCGCAGGGCAGGAACTATGGCTACACCTTC.

The CDR3, as DNA: TGTGCCAGCAGCTTCCTGGGACTAGCGGGGATGTACGAGCAGTACTTC. Its translation: CASSFLGLAGMYEQYF. The V gene is TRBV11-2, the J gene TRBJ2-7; 13 bases match TRBD2. The CDR3 loop spans 16 amino acids. Trimming removed 3 bases from V and 4 bases from J; junction bases left unmatched: 6. The germline gives CDR1 SGHAT, CDR2 FQNNGV. Full variable domain (rest looked up from reference TRBV11-2 and TRBJ2-7): EAGVAQSPRYKIIEKRQSVAFWCNPISGHATLYWYQQILGQGPKLLIQFQNNGVVDDSQLPKDRFSAERLKGVDSTLKIQPAKLEDSAVYLCASSFLGLAGMYEQYFGPGTRLTVT.

The DNA of the CDR3 is TGTGCCAGCAGTTCCAACCGGGACAGAGGATATGGCTACACCTTC. This encodes CASSSNRDRGYGYTF. V usage is TRBV28 and J usage is TRBJ1-2, with 7 bases aligning to TRBD1. The junction had 10 bases not matched to a gene; V was cut back by 4 bases and J by 5 bases. Germline V gene lookup returns CDR1 MDHEN and CDR2 SYDVKM. This CDR3 comprises 15 residues.

The V call is TRBV6-5, the J call TRBJ1-2; 7 bases are a match to TRBD1. Trimming removed 5 bases from V and 0 bases from J; junction bases left unmatched: 6. Germline values: CDR1 MNHEY, CDR2 SVGAGI. The CDR3 is 15 residues long. The CDR3 region is CASSRTGDPNYGYTF. In nucleotides, the CDR3 is TGTGCCAGCAGTCGAACAGGGGACCCTAACTATGGCTACACCTTC.

The rearrangement links TRBV7-2 to TRBJ2-7; no reliable D call. This CDR3 region has 13 residues. Trimming removed 4 bases from V and 3 bases from J, with 10 bases in between. The V gene's germline CDR1 is SGHTA and CDR2 FQGNSA. The CDR3 nucleotides are TGTGCCAGCAGCTCCCCGAACTACTACGAGCAGTACTTC. Its translation is CASSSPNYYEQYF.

The chain combines TRBV30 with TRBJ2-7, with 9 bases identical to TRBD2. Unmatched junction bases numbered 6, after V lost 0 bases and J lost 6 bases. Germline CDR1 reads GTSNPN; CDR2 reads SVGIG (reference sequence). CDR3 length equals 14 residues. As DNA, the CDR3 is TGTGCCTGGAGTGTACATCCTAGCGGGACCGAGCAGTACTTC. As protein: CAWSVHPSGTEQYF.

The chain links TRBV7-9 to TRBJ2-1, with 16 bases fitting TRBD2. The CDR3 loop spans 16 amino acids. The J segment lost 4 bases and the V segment lost 6 bases, leaving 3 bases of the junction unmatched. Germline values: CDR1 SEHNR, CDR2 FQNEAQ (reference sequence). The CDR3 region is CASSGTSGGAYNEQFF. CDR3 nucleotide sequence: TGTGCCAGCAGTGGGACTAGCGGGGGGGCTTACAATGAGCAGTTCTTC.

V and J are TRBV28 and TRBJ1-3; the match to TRBD1 covers 10 bases. J lost 1 base, V lost 5 bases, and 8 bases had no gene match. CDR1 is MDHEN and CDR2 is SYDVKM in the germline V gene. This CDR3 has 17 residues. CDR3 residues: CASSPTPGQGSGNTIYF. The CDR3 bases are TGTGCCAGCAGTCCAACCCCGGGACAGGGGTCTGGAAACACCATATATTTT.

V and J are TRBV6-2 or TRBV6-3 and TRBJ2-1; TRBD2 aligns across 10 bases. Germline values: CDR1 MNHEY, CDR2 SVGEGT. This CDR3 has 15 residues. V lost 6 bases, J lost 5 bases, and 7 bases stayed unmatched. The CDR3 DNA follows: TGTGCCAGCAGCCATCCTAGCGGGAGAGACAATGAGCAGTTCTTC. It encodes CASSHPSGRDNEQFF.

The V and J genes are TRBV5-1 and TRBJ2-3, with D perhaps matching TRBD2 (5 bases). Trimming cost V 5 bases and J 4 bases, with 11 bases left between them. Germline lookup yields CDR1 SGHRS and CDR2 YFSETQ. The CDR3 length is 13 residues. CDR3 bases: TGCGCCAGCAGAGGGAGTACCGCAGATACGCAGTATTTT. Amino acids: CASRGSTADTQYF.

The chain employs TRBV7-6 and TRBJ2-1, with 8 bases that match TRBD2. Per germline, CDR1 SGHVS and CDR2 FNYEAQ. The CDR3 totals 12 residues. V was pared by 7 bases and J by 7 bases, with 3 bases of the junction left unmatched. As DNA, the CDR3 is TGTGCCAGCACCTCGGGGGGGAATGAGCAGTTCTTC. It specifies CASTSGGNEQFF.

V gene TRBV7-9 combines with J gene TRBJ1-1; D is unclear. Germline values: CDR1 SEHNR, CDR2 FQNEAQ (reference sequence). There are 15 residues in the CDR3. V was cut by 3 bases and J by 5 bases, with 16 bases left in between. The CDR3 region is CASSFAGIGRTEAFF. For the CDR3, the DNA is TGTGCCAGCAGCTTCGCCGGGATTGGGAGGACTGAAGCTTTCTTT.